The clone carrying this TCR beta chain was counted only a few times. TCR beta CDR3 regions were amplified from RNA transcripts. Initially, a first-round RT-PCR of the TCR CDR3 employed the HTBI primer set. TCRdb passed the multiplex PCR reads through MiXCR, listing each CDR3 protein once. This sample has about 360,000 distinct CDR3 sequences, with around 13% found just once. This sample is part of a study of T cells in Graves' hyperthyroidism and ophthalmopathy. This CDR3 comprises 13 residues. V was cut by 3 bases and J by 6 bases, with 11 bases left in between. The sequencing input was blood. The sequence was obtained from a young woman with Graves' hyperthyroidism. The chain carries TRBV12-3 or TRBV12-4 and TRBJ1-2, with a weak D call TRBD1 (6 bases). The CDR3 sequence: CASSFWGADGYTF. CDR3 bases: TGTGCCAGCAGTTTTTGGGGGGCTGATGGCTACACCTTC.